Below, one T cell receptor (beta chain) is given with its context. Antigen specificity is unknown. On sorted subsets, replicate PCRs used about 200 ng DNA, or tens of thousands of T cell genomes. The method was immunoSEQ multiplex PCR; TCRdb's version includes in-frame clones alone and lacks a portion of them. The data contain under 200,000 clones, 90% to 95% of them singletons. Germline V gene data show CDR1 as MNHEY and CDR2 as SMNVEV (reference sequence). V lost 3 bases to trimming and J lost 5 bases, with 18 bases between them. The CDR3 has 16 residues. The data belong to a study of shared clonotypes between healthy human individuals. General study points: Sharing of clonotypes among donors was expected to vary with sequencing depth. Sequencing of the sorted subsets was shown by rarefaction to be incomplete despite large depth.

This clonotype was sampled from a woman younger than 45 in good health. This chain uses TRBV27 with TRBJ2-3; D may be TRBD1 or TRBD2 (6 bases each). The sequenced sample was naive CD4+ T cells sorted from blood. Subset in this sample: CD45RA+ positively selected. The CDR3 spells CASSLGRGVVGDTQYF. The CDR3 nucleotides are TGTGCCAGCAGTTTGGGAAGGGGGGTGGTAGGAGATACGCAGTATTTT.